These 9 T cell receptor beta chains originate from one sample sequenced in a study of T cell responses to AZD1222 COVID-19 vaccine. Produced via immunoSEQ multiplex PCR; TCRdb's table is partial and in-frame only. The sample consists of 90,000 to 110,000 clones, approximately 90% of them appearing once. This sample comprised peripheral blood, obtained on day 0 of AZD1222 vaccination. These receptor sequences come from an adult in good health.

V usage is TRBV3-1 (or the pseudogene TRBV3-2) and J usage is TRBJ1-5, with D unresolved. Trimming removed 3 bases at V and 4 bases at J, with 10 bases between. Germline V gives CDR1 LGHDT, CDR2 YNNKEL (reference sequence). The CDR3 loop spans 14 amino acids. The CDR3 sequence is CASSQGLSNQPQHF. In DNA, the CDR3 is TGTGCCAGCAGCCAGGGCCTTTCAAATCAGCCCCAGCATTTT.

J is TRBJ2-3 and V is TRBV5-1; 7 bases line up with TRBD1. Looked up from germline, CDR1 is SGHRS and CDR2 is YFSETQ. V was clipped by 5 bases and J by 0 bases; unmatched bases: 9. This CDR3 is built from 16 residues. CDR3 in amino acids: CASRDGTDPSTDTQYF. The CDR3 nucleotides are TGCGCCAGCAGGGATGGGACAGATCCTAGCACAGATACGCAGTATTTT.

The gene calls are TRBV12-3 or TRBV12-4 and TRBJ1-5, with D possibly TRBD1 on 5 matching bases. Trimming shortened V by 3 bases and J by 6 bases, and 9 bases separated the two germline ends. There are 13 residues in the CDR3. CDR3 sequence reads: CASSFEGSQPQHF. CDR3 nucleotides: TGTGCCAGCAGTTTCGAGGGGAGTCAGCCCCAGCATTTT.

The V and J genes are TRBV5-1 and TRBJ2-5; 7 positions agree with TRBD2. Germline V gives CDR1 SGHRS, CDR2 YFSETQ. The CDR3 loop spans 16 amino acids. The ends lost 4 bases at V and 2 bases at J; junction bases unmatched: 11. The chain's CDR3 is CASSELRGVLQETQYF. The CDR3 DNA reads TGCGCCAGCAGCGAGCTCCGGGGGGTCCTTCAAGAGACCCAGTACTTC.

The genes are TRBV7-9 and TRBJ1-1; D remains unclear. Germline assignment: CDR1 SEHNR and CDR2 FQNEAQ (reference sequence). Trimming removed 1 base from V and 9 bases from J, with 12 bases in between. The CDR3 runs 13 residues. The CDR3 spells CASSLGGWAQAFF. The CDR3 DNA reads as TGTGCCAGCAGCTTAGGCGGATGGGCACAAGCTTTCTTT.

The chain couples TRBV3-1 (or the pseudogene TRBV3-2) to TRBJ2-7, with 10 nucleotides matching TRBD2. V lost 4 bases to trimming and J lost 6 bases; unmatched junction nucleotides: 6. This CDR3 has 14 amino acids. Germline V lookup: CDR1 LGHDT, CDR2 YNNKEL (reference sequence). In DNA, the CDR3 is TGTGCCAGCAGCCCCGGGACTAGCGTTGGCGAGCAGTACTTC. Translated, it gives CASSPGTSVGEQYF.

The chain carries TRBV10-1 and TRBJ2-7, with 7 bases lining up with TRBD2. J gave up 6 bases and V 4 bases, and 3 bases lay outside the gene matches. The CDR3 consists of 12 residues. Germline values: CDR1 WNHNN, CDR2 SYGVQD (reference sequence). This CDR3 is CASSVREGEQYF. The CDR3 DNA reads as TGCGCCAGCAGTGTGAGGGAGGGCGAGCAGTACTTC.

The genes are TRBV7-8 and TRBJ1-1; D uncertain. V was shortened by 4 bases and J by 0 bases, with 6 bases between the two germline ends. Germline V gene sequence: CDR1 SGHVS, CDR2 FQNEAQ. The CDR3 consists of 13 residues. The CDR3: CASSSSMNTEAFF. The CDR3 DNA reads as TGTGCCAGCAGCTCCTCAATGAACACTGAAGCTTTCTTT.

V and J are TRBV9 and TRBJ2-2; D may be TRBD1 (5 bases). V was clipped by 0 bases and J by 6 bases, with 15 bases between them. The length of the CDR3 is 16 residues. Germline CDR1 is SGDLS and CDR2 is YYNGEE. CDR3: CASSVGPGPTAGELFF. CDR3 sequence (DNA): TGTGCCAGCAGCGTAGGCCCAGGGCCCACCGCCGGGGAGCTGTTTTTT.